A single sample gave rise to the 17 T cell receptor beta chains below, sequenced in a study of shared clonotypes between healthy human individuals. Naivety among CD8 cells was defined by CD45RO negativity and positive CCR7 selection, thereby excluding terminally differentiated effector memory CD45RA+ cells. Sequenced by immunoSEQ multiplex PCR; TCRdb stores in-frame clones only, minus some. Of some 2 million clones in the sample, about 95% were seen once. The sample comprised naive CD8+ T cells sorted from blood. Receptors originate from a man in his late teens or twenties in good health.

As regards this clone: Additional DNA sequences in this sample encode the identical CDR3. The chain has TRBV9 and TRBJ1-1; unclear D gene. V shed 0 bases and J shed 2 bases, with 5 bases lying between them. CDR1 and CDR2 (germline): SGDLS, YYNGEE. The CDR3 loop spans 13 amino acids. The CDR3 region is CASSVEVNTEAFF. The DNA of the CDR3 is TGTGCCAGCAGCGTAGAGGTAAACACTGAAGCTTTCTTT.

This clone was seen just once. V gene TRBV10-3 combines with J gene TRBJ2-1; 10 nucleotides agree with TRBD1. Germline values: CDR1 ENHRY, CDR2 SYGVKD. Losses at the gene ends were 7 bases for V and 4 bases for J; bases not matched to a gene: 4. This CDR3 is built from 14 residues. The CDR3, as DNA: TGTGCCATCACCGACAGGGGGCTATACAATGAGCAGTTCTTC. It encodes CAITDRGLYNEQFF.

This chain uses TRBV4-1 with TRBJ1-1; the D is unclear. Looked up from germline, CDR1 is MGHRA and CDR2 is YSYEKL. This CDR3 has 15 residues. Between the trimmed V and J ends, which lost 0 bases and 7 bases, there was a span of 15 bases. The CDR3 DNA sequence: TGCGCCAGCAGCCAAGATCGGAGCTCGTTGGATGAAGCTTTCTTT. Translating it yields CASSQDRSSLDEAFF.

V gene TRBV2 combines with J gene TRBJ2-3; tentatively, D is TRBD1 (5 bases). CDR3 length equals 17 residues. CDR1 is SNHLY, CDR2 FYNNEI, per germline. Trimming removed 0 bases from V and 2 bases from J, with 15 bases in between. The CDR3 region has the DNA TGTGCCAGCAGTGAAGCGCTTGAGACAGTCGACACAGATACGCAGTATTTT. This translates into CASSEALETVDTDTQYF.

The chain couples TRBV19 to TRBJ2-3; no definite D call. V lost 0 bases, J lost 6 bases, and 10 bases lay in between. The germline CDR1 and CDR2 sequences are LNHDA and SQIVND (reference sequence). The CDR3 contains 14 residues. In DNA form, the CDR3 reads TGTGCCAGTAGTATAGATGAAACCACCGATACGCAGTATTTT. Translating it yields CASSIDETTDTQYF.

The rearrangement links TRBV28 to TRBJ2-4; D possibly corresponds to TRBD2 (7 bases). Germline V gives CDR1 MDHEN, CDR2 SYDVKM. The CDR3 covers 18 residues. V dropped 2 bases and J dropped 0 bases, with 17 bases sitting between them. Here the CDR3 DNA reads TGTGCCAGCAGTTTAGGAAGGGGGGGGCTCATAGCCAAAAACATTCAGTACTTC. It yields the protein CASSLGRGGLIAKNIQYF.

Details on this clone: Within the sample, other DNA sequences also encode this same CDR3. The chain carries TRBV9 and TRBJ1-4; no definite D call. The CDR3 is 14 residues long. The V end lost 0 bases, the J end lost 4 bases, and 7 bases lay between the germline ends. Germline V CDR1 and CDR2: SGDLS, YYNGEE. For the CDR3, the DNA is TGTGCCAGCAGCGTAGGAGGGAGTAATGAAAAACTGTTTTTT. Its protein is CASSVGGSNEKLFF.

Concerning this clone: Compared with germline, one end of the junction differs, possibly owing to a read error. The chain joins TRBV5-6 to TRBJ1-1; D call uncertain. This CDR3 has 13 residues. Germline V CDR1 and CDR2: SGHDT, YYEEEE. For the CDR3, the DNA is TGTGCCAGCAGTCCTCCGGGGAACCCTGAAGCTTTCTTT. Its translation is CASSPPGNPEAFF. The full variable domain, its missing parts supplied by reference TRBV5-6 and TRBJ1-1, is DAGVTQSPTHLIKTRGQQVTLRCSPKSGHDTVSWYQQALGQGPQFIFQYYEEEERQRGNFPDRFSGHQFPNYSSELNVNALLLGDSALYLCASSPPGNPEAFFGQGTRLTVV.

The chain uses TRBV5-1 and TRBJ2-7, with 10 bases that match TRBD1. The length of the CDR3 is 14 residues. Germline V gene data show CDR1 as SGHRS and CDR2 as YFSETQ. The V segment lost 3 bases and the J segment 7 bases; nucleotides outside the gene matches: 7. CDR3 in amino acids: CASSWDRGGQEQYF. The CDR3 DNA reads as TGCGCCAGCAGCTGGGACAGGGGTGGTCAAGAGCAGTACTTC.

The genes are TRBV7-8 and TRBJ1-1; no firm D call. Per germline, CDR1 SGHVS and CDR2 FQNEAQ. CDR3 length equals 13 residues. The V gene lost 7 bases and the J gene lost 5 bases, with 14 bases spanning the gap. The CDR3 protein is CASNFAGITEAFF. The CDR3 DNA sequence: TGTGCCAGCAACTTCGCCGGAATTACTGAAGCTTTCTTT.

The rearrangement joins TRBV27 to TRBJ2-1; a possible D gene is TRBD2 (5 bases). Deletions cut 2 bases from V and 6 bases from J, with 20 bases between. The CDR3 runs to 17 residues. The germline V gene has CDR1 MNHEY and CDR2 SMNVEV (reference sequence). CDR3 loop: CASSLGYGLINSNEQFF. CDR3 DNA: TGTGCCAGCAGTTTAGGATACGGACTCATTAATTCCAATGAGCAGTTCTTC.

The chain recombines TRBV6-5 with TRBJ2-3; D not certain. Trimming stripped 6 bases from V and 2 bases from J, with 9 bases between. Looked up from germline, CDR1 is MNHEY and CDR2 is SVGAGI. There are 13 residues in the CDR3. The CDR3: CASRQTDTDTQYF. The CDR3 DNA follows: TGTGCCAGCAGACAGACGGACACAGATACGCAGTATTTT.

The chain employs TRBV28 and TRBJ2-1, with 10 positions matching TRBD2. J lost 8 bases, V lost 5 bases, and 12 bases had no gene match. The CDR3 consists of 16 residues. Germline CDR1 reads MDHEN; CDR2 reads SYDVKM. In DNA form, the CDR3 reads TGTGCCAGCAGTGGGGCTAGCGGGAGTAGTTACGATGAGCAGTTCTTC. Amino acid sequence: CASSGASGSSYDEQFF.

The V call is TRBV7-9, the J call TRBJ2-5; D is unclear. V was shortened by 5 bases and J by 4 bases, with 17 bases between the two germline ends. This CDR3 contains 15 residues. Germline V gene sequence: CDR1 SEHNR, CDR2 FQNEAQ (reference sequence). CDR3 coding DNA: TGTGCCAGCAGCCCCGGCTGGGGATCCGCAGAGACCCAGTACTTC. Its protein product is CASSPGWGSAETQYF.

The chain links TRBV7-9 to TRBJ1-1; D possibly corresponds to TRBD1 (6 bases). The CDR3 runs 15 residues. Trimming removed 1 base from V and 7 bases from J, with 16 bases in between. Germline CDR1 is SEHNR and CDR2 is FQNEAQ (reference sequence). The CDR3 here is CASSLGSGGQIEAFF. The DNA for the CDR3 is TGTGCCAGCAGCTTAGGGTCGGGCGGACAGATTGAAGCTTTCTTT.

This chain links TRBV11-2 with TRBJ2-2; 11 bases fit TRBD2. CDR1 is SGHAT, CDR2 FQNNGV, per germline. V shed 5 bases and J 5 bases; nucleotides not matched to a gene: 4. The CDR3 has 15 amino acids. CDR3 DNA sequence: TGTGCCAGCAGCACGGGACTAGCGGTTACCGGGGAGCTGTTTTTT. Amino acid sequence: CASSTGLAVTGELFF. The variable domain in full, with the rest retrieved from reference TRBV11-2 and TRBJ2-2, is EAGVAQSPRYKIIEKRQSVAFWCNPISGHATLYWYQQILGQGPKLLIQFQNNGVVDDSQLPKDRFSAERLKGVDSTLKIQPAKLEDSAVYLCASSTGLAVTGELFFGEGSRLTVL.

The DNA for the CDR3 is TGTGCCAGCAGCCTACGACCGGGACTAGCAACGGACGAGCAGTACTTC. This encodes CASSLRPGLATDEQYF. The chain recombines TRBV2 with TRBJ2-7; 9 bases agree with TRBD2. The CDR3 consists of 16 residues. Germline values: CDR1 SNHLY, CDR2 FYNNEI. J was trimmed by 5 bases and V by 6 bases; bases with no gene match: 14.